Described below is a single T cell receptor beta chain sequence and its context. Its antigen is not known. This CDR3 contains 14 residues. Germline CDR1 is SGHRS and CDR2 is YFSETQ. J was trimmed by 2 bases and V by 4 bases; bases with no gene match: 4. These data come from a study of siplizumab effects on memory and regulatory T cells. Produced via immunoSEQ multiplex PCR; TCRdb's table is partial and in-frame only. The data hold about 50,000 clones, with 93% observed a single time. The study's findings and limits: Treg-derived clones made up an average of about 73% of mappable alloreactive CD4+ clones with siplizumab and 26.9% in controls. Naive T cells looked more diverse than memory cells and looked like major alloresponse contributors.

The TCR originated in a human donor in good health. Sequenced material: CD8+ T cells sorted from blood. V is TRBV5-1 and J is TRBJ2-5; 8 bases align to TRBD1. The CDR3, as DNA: TGCGCCAGCAGCATGACAGGGGATCAAGAGACCCAGTACTTC. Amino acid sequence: CASSMTGDQETQYF.